This record concerns one T cell receptor beta chain sequence. Under the authors' procedure: Nucleated cell counts were estimated from reference gene primer amplification. Method: immunoSEQ multiplex PCR; TCRdb's copy keeps in-frame clones and lacks some. Clone size and V and J calls were adopted from that table, with D and trimming inferred from the DNA. Counted here are around 100,000 clones, about 86% occurring once; the ten biggest clones make up 1.5% to 2%. Germline-derived CDR1 and CDR2 are LNHDA and SQIVND (reference sequence). The CDR3 is made up of 14 amino acids. The V and J ends lost 0 bases and 4 bases respectively, with 6 bases between them. This sample is part of a study of blood T cell repertoires in COVID-19. At the level of the study: Samples taken during acute and convalescent COVID-19 were collected in the United States, Italy and Spain.

This sequence originates from a man aged 80 or over with acute or convalescent COVID-19. The J gene is TRBJ2-2, the V gene TRBV19; D is unresolved. Sample: peripheral blood. The chain's CDR3 is CASSIDLSTGELFF. CDR3 in DNA: TGTGCCAGTAGTATAGATCTTTCCACCGGGGAGCTGTTTTTT.